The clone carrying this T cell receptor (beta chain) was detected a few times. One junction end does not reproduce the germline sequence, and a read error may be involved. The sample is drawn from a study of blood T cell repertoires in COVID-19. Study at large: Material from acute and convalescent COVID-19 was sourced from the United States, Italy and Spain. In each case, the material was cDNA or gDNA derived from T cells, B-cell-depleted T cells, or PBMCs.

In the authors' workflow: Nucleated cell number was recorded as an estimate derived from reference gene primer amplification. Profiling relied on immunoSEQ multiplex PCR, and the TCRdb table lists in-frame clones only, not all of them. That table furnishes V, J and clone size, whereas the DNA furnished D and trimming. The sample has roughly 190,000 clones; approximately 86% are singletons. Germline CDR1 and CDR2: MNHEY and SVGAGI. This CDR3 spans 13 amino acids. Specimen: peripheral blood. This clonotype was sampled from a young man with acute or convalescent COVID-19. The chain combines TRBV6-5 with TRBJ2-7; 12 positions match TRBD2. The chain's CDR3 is CASSYSTSGSSHF. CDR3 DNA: TGTGCCAGCAGTTACTCGACTAGCGGGAGTTCGCACTTC.